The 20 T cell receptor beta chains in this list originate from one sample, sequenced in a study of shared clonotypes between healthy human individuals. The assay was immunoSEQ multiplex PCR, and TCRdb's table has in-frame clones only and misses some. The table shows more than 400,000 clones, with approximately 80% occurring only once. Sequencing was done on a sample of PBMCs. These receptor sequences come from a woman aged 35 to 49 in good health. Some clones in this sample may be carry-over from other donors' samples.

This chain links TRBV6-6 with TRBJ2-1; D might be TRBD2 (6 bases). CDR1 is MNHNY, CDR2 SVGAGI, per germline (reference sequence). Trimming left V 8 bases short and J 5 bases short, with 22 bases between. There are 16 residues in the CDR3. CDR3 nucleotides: TGTGCCAGCCGGAGGGGTTCACAGGTGGCGGACAATGAGCAGTTCTTC. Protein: CASRRGSQVADNEQFF.

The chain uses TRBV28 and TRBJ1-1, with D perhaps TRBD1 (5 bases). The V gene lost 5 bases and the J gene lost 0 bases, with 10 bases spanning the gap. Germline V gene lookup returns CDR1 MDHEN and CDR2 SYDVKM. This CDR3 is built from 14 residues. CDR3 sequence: CASSNRNMNTEAFF. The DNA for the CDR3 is TGTGCCAGCAGTAACAGGAACATGAACACTGAAGCTTTCTTT.

The CDR3 DNA follows: TGTGCCAGCAGTTTACGTCAACTAGCGGGAGGTTACACCGGGGAGCTGTTTTTT. It encodes CASSLRQLAGGYTGELFF. This chain joins TRBV27 and TRBJ2-2, with TRBD2 identical over 12 bases. J lost 3 bases, V lost 2 bases, and 7 bases had no gene match. The CDR3 has 18 residues. Germline V CDR1 and CDR2: MNHEY, SMNVEV (reference sequence).

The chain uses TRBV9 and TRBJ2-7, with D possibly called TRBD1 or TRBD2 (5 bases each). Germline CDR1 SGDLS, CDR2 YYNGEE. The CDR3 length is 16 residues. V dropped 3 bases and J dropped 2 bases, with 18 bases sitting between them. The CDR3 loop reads CASSEGTGHGAYEQYF. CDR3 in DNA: TGTGCCAGCAGCGAGGGGACGGGCCATGGGGCCTACGAGCAGTACTTC.

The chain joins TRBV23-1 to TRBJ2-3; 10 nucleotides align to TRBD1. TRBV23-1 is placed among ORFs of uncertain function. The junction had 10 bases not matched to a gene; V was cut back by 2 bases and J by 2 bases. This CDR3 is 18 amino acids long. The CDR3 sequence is CASSQDLSGTGDTDTQYF. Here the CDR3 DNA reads TGCGCCAGCAGTCAAGACCTTTCCGGGACAGGGGACACAGATACGCAGTATTTT.

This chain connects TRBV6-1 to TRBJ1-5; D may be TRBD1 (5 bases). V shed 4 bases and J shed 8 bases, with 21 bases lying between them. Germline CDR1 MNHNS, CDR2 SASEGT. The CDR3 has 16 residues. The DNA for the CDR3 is TGTGCCAGCAGTGTAATGCAGGGAGGTGTCGGGAAGCCCCAGCATTTT. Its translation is CASSVMQGGVGKPQHF.

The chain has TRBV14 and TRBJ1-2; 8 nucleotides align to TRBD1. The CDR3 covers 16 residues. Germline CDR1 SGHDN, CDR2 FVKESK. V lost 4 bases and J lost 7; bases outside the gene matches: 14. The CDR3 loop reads CASSLITGGHPPGYTF. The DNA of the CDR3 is TGTGCCAGCAGCCTTATTACAGGGGGGCACCCGCCTGGCTACACCTTC.

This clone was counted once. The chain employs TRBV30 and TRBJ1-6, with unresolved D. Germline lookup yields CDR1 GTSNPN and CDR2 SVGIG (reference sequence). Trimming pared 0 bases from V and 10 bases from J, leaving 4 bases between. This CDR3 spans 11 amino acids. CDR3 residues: CAWSVGSPLHF. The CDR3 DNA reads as TGTGCCTGGAGTGTCGGGTCACCCCTCCACTTT. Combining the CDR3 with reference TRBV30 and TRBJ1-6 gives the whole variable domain SQTIHQWPATLVQPVGSPLSLECTVEGTSNPNLYWYRQAAGRGLQLLFYSVGIGQISSEVPQNLSASRPQDRQFILSSKKLLLSDSGFYLCAWSVGSPLHFGNGTRLTVT.

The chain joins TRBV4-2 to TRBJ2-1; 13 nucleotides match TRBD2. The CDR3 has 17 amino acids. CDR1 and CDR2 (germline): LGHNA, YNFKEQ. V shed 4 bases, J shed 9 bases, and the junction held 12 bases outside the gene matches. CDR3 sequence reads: CASSLQDTSGRGGEQFF. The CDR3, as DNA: TGTGCCAGCAGCCTACAGGATACTAGCGGGAGGGGGGGTGAGCAGTTCTTC.

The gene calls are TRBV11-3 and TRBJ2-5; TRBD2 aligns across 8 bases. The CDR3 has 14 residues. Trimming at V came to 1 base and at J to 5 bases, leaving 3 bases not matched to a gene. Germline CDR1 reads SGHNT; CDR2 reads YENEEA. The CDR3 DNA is TGTGCCAGCAGCTTAGGCGGGGGGCTGGAGACCCAGTACTTC. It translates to CASSLGGGLETQYF.

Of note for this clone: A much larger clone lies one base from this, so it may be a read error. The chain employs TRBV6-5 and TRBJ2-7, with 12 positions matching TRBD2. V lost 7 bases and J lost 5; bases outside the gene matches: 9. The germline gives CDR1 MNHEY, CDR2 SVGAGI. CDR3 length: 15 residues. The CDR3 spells CASNSLAGGQDEQYF. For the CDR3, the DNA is TGTGCCAGCAATTCCCTAGCGGGAGGGCAGGACGAGCAGTACTTC.

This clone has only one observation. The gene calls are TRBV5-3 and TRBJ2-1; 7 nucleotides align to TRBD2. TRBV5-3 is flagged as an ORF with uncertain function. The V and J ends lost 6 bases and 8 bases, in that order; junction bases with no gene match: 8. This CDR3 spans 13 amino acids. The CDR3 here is CARKRDRSYEQFF. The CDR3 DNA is TGTGCCAGAAAGCGGGACCGGTCATATGAGCAGTTCTTC.

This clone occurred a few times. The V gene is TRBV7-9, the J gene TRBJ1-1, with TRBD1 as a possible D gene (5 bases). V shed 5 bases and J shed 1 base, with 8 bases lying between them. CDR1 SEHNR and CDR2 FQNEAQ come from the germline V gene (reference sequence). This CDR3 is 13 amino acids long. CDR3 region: CASSVDRNTEAFF. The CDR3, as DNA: TGTGCCAGCAGCGTAGACAGGAACACTGAAGCTTTCTTT.

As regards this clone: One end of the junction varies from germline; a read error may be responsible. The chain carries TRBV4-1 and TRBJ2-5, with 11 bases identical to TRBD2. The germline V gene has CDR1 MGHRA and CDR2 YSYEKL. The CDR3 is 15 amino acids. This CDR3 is CASSQGLAGGETQYF. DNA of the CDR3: TGTGCCAGCAGCCAGGGGCTAGCGGGAGGAGAGACCCAGTACTTC.

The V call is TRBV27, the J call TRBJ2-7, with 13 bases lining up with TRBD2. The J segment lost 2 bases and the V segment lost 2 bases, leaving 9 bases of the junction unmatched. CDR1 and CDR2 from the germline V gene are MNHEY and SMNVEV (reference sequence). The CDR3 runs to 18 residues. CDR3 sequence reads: CASSLARLAGGPAYEQYF. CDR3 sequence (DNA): TGTGCCAGCAGTTTAGCTCGACTAGCGGGAGGTCCTGCCTACGAGCAGTACTTC.

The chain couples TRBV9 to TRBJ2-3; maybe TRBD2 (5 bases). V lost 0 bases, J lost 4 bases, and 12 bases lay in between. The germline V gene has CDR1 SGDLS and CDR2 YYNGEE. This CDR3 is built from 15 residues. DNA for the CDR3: TGTGCCAGCAGCGTAGCTAGCAGGCAGGCAGATACGCAGTATTTT. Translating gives CASSVASRQADTQYF.

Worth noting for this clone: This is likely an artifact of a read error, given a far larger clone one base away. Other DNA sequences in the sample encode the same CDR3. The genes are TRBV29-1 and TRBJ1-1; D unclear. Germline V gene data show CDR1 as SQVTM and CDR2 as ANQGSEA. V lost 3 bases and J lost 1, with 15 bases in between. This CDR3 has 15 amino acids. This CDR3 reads CSVEDHGLGNTEAFF. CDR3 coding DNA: TGCAGCGTTGAGGATCATGGGCTGGGGAACACTGAAGCTTTCTTT. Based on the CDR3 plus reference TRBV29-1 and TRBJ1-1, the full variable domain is SAVISQKPSRDICQRGTSLTIQCQVDSQVTMMFWYRQQPGQSLTLIATANQGSEATYESGFVIDKFPISRPNLTFSTLTVSNMSPEDSSIYLCSVEDHGLGNTEAFFGQGTRLTVV.

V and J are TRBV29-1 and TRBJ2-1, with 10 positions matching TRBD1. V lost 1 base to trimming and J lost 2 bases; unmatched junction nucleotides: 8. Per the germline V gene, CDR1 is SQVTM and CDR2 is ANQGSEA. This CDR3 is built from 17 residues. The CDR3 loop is CSVEGGPTGGAYNEQFF. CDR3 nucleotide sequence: TGCAGCGTTGAAGGGGGACCGACAGGGGGCGCCTACAATGAGCAGTTCTTC.

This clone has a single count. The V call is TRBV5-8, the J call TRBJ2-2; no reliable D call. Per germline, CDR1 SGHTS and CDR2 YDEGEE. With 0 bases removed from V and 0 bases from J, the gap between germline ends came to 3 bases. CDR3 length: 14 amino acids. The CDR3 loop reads CASSLVANTGELFF. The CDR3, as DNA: TGTGCCAGCAGCTTGGTAGCGAACACCGGGGAGCTGTTTTTT. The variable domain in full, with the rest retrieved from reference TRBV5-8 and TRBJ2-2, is EAGVTQSPTHLIKTRGQQATLRCSPISGHTSVYWYQQALGLGLQFLLWYDEGEERNRGNFPPRFSGRQFPNYSSELNVNALELEDSALYLCASSLVANTGELFFGEGSRLTVL.

CDR3 residues: CAWSVPTRGGSPLHF. The CDR3 nucleotides are TGTGCCTGGAGTGTCCCCACTCGTGGCGGGTCACCCCTCCACTTT. The V and J genes are TRBV30 and TRBJ1-6, with unresolved D. There are 15 residues in the CDR3. CDR1 and CDR2 (germline): GTSNPN, SVGIG (reference sequence). The germline V and J ends were trimmed by 0 bases and 10 bases, with 16 bases remaining between them.